The 30 T cell receptor beta chains below all came from one sample that was sequenced in a study of blood T cell repertoires in COVID-19. Clones were sequenced by immunoSEQ multiplex PCR, and TCRdb holds only the in-frame ones, with some missing. The sample has some 150,000 clones; 82% are singletons. What was sequenced was peripheral blood. The origin of the receptors is a woman in her 70s with acute or convalescent COVID-19.

Here the CDR3 DNA reads TGTGCCAGCAGTTTCAACCTGCAGGGAAACACCATATATTTT. Translating gives CASSFNLQGNTIYF. The chain recombines TRBV6-5 with TRBJ1-3, with D hard to call. The germline V gene has CDR1 MNHEY and CDR2 SVGAGI. The germline V and J ends were trimmed by 4 bases and 4 bases, with 11 bases remaining between them. The CDR3 consists of 14 residues.

The chain recombines TRBV7-2 with TRBJ2-2; 8 bases fit TRBD2. From germline, CDR1 is SGHTA and CDR2 FQGNSA. CDR3 size: 15 residues. The V gene end was trimmed by 5 bases and the J gene end by 5 bases; junction bases not matched to a gene: 7. The CDR3, as DNA: TGTGCCAGCAGCCCTGTACGGGGGGGAACCGGGGAGCTGTTTTTT. It yields the protein CASSPVRGGTGELFF. Full variable domain (outside the CDR3, taken from reference TRBV7-2 and TRBJ2-2): GAGVSQSPSNKVTEKGKDVELRCDPISGHTALYWYRQSLGQGLEFLIYFQGNSAPDKSGLPSDRFSAERTGGSVSTLTIQRTQQEDSAVYLCASSPVRGGTGELFFGEGSRLTVL.

The J gene is TRBJ1-2, the V gene TRBV19; TRBD1 agrees at 10 bases. This CDR3 comprises 17 residues. J lost 4 bases, V lost 5 bases, and 13 bases had no gene match. Germline assignment: CDR1 LNHDA and CDR2 SQIVND (reference sequence). The DNA for the CDR3 is TGTGCCAGTAGTCTACGACACTCCGGGACAGGGGCCTATGGCTACACCTTC. Residues: CASSLRHSGTGAYGYTF.

The rearrangement joins TRBV28 to TRBJ1-2; D call uncertain. V was clipped by 6 bases and J by 4 bases, with 21 bases between them. This CDR3 has 16 residues. Germline assignment: CDR1 MDHEN and CDR2 SYDVKM. CDR3 protein: CASSSPGLETFYGYTF. The CDR3 nucleotides are TGTGCCAGCAGCTCTCCAGGACTGGAAACCTTCTATGGCTACACCTTC.

This clone turned up a few times. This sequence joins TRBV7-8 and TRBJ1-1; 7 nucleotides match TRBD1. The length of the CDR3 is 15 residues. Per the germline V gene, CDR1 is SGHVS and CDR2 is FQNEAQ. V shed 2 bases, J shed 1 base, and the junction held 4 bases outside the gene matches. In DNA form, the CDR3 reads TGTGCCAGCAGCTTATCGACAGGGAGGAACACTGAAGCTTTCTTT. Residues: CASSLSTGRNTEAFF.

This clone showed up just once. The chain is built from TRBV24-1 and TRBJ2-1, with 13 positions matching TRBD2. CDR1 and CDR2 from the germline V gene are KGHDR and SFDVKD. V shed 9 bases and J 4 bases; nucleotides not matched to a gene: 8. The CDR3 consists of 16 residues. The CDR3 sequence: CATSDPTSGRYNEQFF. In DNA form, the CDR3 reads TGTGCCACCTCGGACCCGACTAGCGGGAGGTACAATGAGCAGTTCTTC.

The chain carries TRBV7-2 and TRBJ2-5; no clear D gene. V lost 1 base to trimming and J lost 7 bases, with 13 bases between them. This CDR3 comprises 14 residues. CDR1 SGHTA and CDR2 FQGNSA come from the germline V gene. CDR3 DNA: TGTGCCAGCAGCTTAGAGGCCACCAGGCGGACCCAGTACTTC. It encodes CASSLEATRRTQYF.

This clone turned up a few times. The chain links TRBV5-1 to TRBJ2-1, with D possibly matching TRBD2 (7 bases). Germline loops: CDR1 SGHRS, CDR2 YFSETQ. V lost 0 bases to trimming and J lost 2 bases, with 12 bases between them. CDR3 size: 16 residues. The CDR3 here is CASSLAGGGPYNEQFF. The CDR3 region has the DNA TGCGCCAGCAGCTTGGCGGGGGGCGGGCCCTACAATGAGCAGTTCTTC. Complete variable domain (other parts from reference TRBV5-1 and TRBJ2-1): KAGVTQTPRYLIKTRGQQVTLSCSPISGHRSVSWYQQTPGQGLQFLFEYFSETQRNKGNFPGRFSGRQFSNSRSEMNVSTLELGDSALYLCASSLAGGGPYNEQFFGPGTRLTVL.

The V gene is TRBV28, the J gene TRBJ1-1; tentative D call: TRBD1 (5 bases). Germline assignment: CDR1 MDHEN and CDR2 SYDVKM. CDR3 size: 15 residues. V lost 5 bases to trimming and J lost 2 bases, with 15 bases between them. DNA for the CDR3: TGTGCCAGCAGTCCGCCGCGACAGTTAAACACTGAAGCTTTCTTT. Translating it yields CASSPPRQLNTEAFF.

The V gene is TRBV6-2 or TRBV6-3, the J gene TRBJ1-6; TRBD1 aligns across 10 bases. Losses at the gene ends were 4 bases for V and 8 bases for J; bases not matched to a gene: 5. This CDR3 is built from 15 residues. Germline V gene sequence: CDR1 MNHEY, CDR2 SVGEGT. The CDR3 DNA reads TGTGCCAGCAGTTTCCGGGACAGGGGACATTCACCCCTCCACTTT. Its protein product is CASSFRDRGHSPLHF.

The count of this clone is one. This rearrangement joins TRBV19 to TRBJ2-5; TRBD2 is a possible D gene (5 bases). The CDR3 length is 15 residues. The germline gives CDR1 LNHDA, CDR2 SQIVND (reference sequence). Between the trimmed V and J ends, which lost 4 bases and 2 bases, there was a span of 14 bases. The CDR3 loop reads CASSTGWGVQETQYF. The CDR3 coding sequence is TGTGCCAGTAGTACCGGATGGGGAGTTCAAGAGACCCAGTACTTC.

The chain employs TRBV6-5 and TRBJ2-3; 8 nucleotides line up with TRBD1. Per germline, CDR1 MNHEY and CDR2 SVGAGI. V gave up 7 bases and J gave up 4 bases; unmatched junction bases: 7. The CDR3 length is 14 residues. CDR3 in amino acids: CASTTGGWADTQYF. CDR3 DNA: TGTGCCAGCACCACAGGGGGGTGGGCAGATACGCAGTATTTT.

The chain carries TRBV4-1 and TRBJ2-1; D gene uncertain. The length of the CDR3 is 13 residues. Per the germline V gene, CDR1 is MGHRA and CDR2 is YSYEKL. V gave up 4 bases and J gave up 7 bases, with 11 bases separating them. The DNA of the CDR3 is TGCGCCAGCAGCCGTGGAAGGCGGAATGAGCAGTTCTTC. As protein: CASSRGRRNEQFF.

The V gene is TRBV3-1 (or the pseudogene TRBV3-2), the J gene TRBJ2-7, with TRBD2 matching over 7 bases. CDR1 is LGHDT, CDR2 YNNKEL, per germline (reference sequence). Trimming cost V 0 bases and J 0 bases; bases outside gene matches: 8. This CDR3 contains 17 residues. The CDR3 loop reads CASSQDLGGGPSYEQYF. Here the CDR3 DNA reads TGTGCCAGCAGCCAAGATCTGGGGGGAGGGCCCTCCTACGAGCAGTACTTC.

In nucleotides, the CDR3 is TGTGCCAGCAGTTACGGACAGGGGGGATACTACAATGAGCAGTTCTTC. The encoded protein is CASSYGQGGYYNEQFF. The chain is built from TRBV6-6 and TRBJ2-1; 10 bases fit TRBD1. CDR1 and CDR2 from the germline V gene are MNHNY and SVGAGI (reference sequence). Trimming removed 2 bases from V and 3 bases from J; junction bases left unmatched: 4. The CDR3 is made up of 16 amino acids.

The genes are TRBV21-1 and TRBJ2-7; the D call of TRBD1 is as the table states it, not checked on the DNA. TRBV21-1 constitutes a pseudogene. The CDR3 sequence is 13 residues long. CDR3 DNA: TGTGCCAGCAGCAAAGTTTGGGACAGGGAGCAGTACTTC. Amino acid sequence: CASSKVWDREQYF.

This clone occurred once. The rearrangement uses TRBV6-4 and TRBJ1-2, with TRBD1 matching 8 bases. The germline V gene has CDR1 MRHNA and CDR2 SNTAGT. The CDR3 runs 15 residues. V shed 6 bases, J shed 7 bases, and the junction held 13 bases outside the gene matches. The chain's CDR3 is CASSPLTGGLFGYTF. The CDR3 coding sequence is TGTGCCAGCAGCCCACTTACAGGGGGTTTGTTTGGCTACACCTTC.

This clone was seen a handful of times. The genes are TRBV3-1 (or the pseudogene TRBV3-2) and TRBJ1-5; 7 bases align to TRBD1. CDR1 is LGHDT, CDR2 YNNKEL, per germline (reference sequence). The V and J ends lost 3 bases and 0 bases, in that order; junction bases with no gene match: 8. The CDR3 has 17 amino acids. The CDR3 loop reads CASSHKRDSYSNQPQHF. The DNA of the CDR3 is TGTGCCAGCAGCCACAAACGGGACAGTTATAGCAATCAGCCCCAGCATTTT.

In the case of this clone: At one end the junction does not follow the germline gene, possibly because of a read error. The V call is TRBV7-7, the J call TRBJ2-2; no clear D gene. The CDR3 totals 14 residues. Per the germline V gene, CDR1 is SSHAT and CDR2 is FNYEAQ (reference sequence). CDR3 amino acids: CASSLSGNTGELFF. CDR3 nucleotide sequence: TGTGCTAGCAGCTTATCAGGGAACACCGGGGAGCTGTTTTTT.

This clone was detected once. The gene calls are TRBV4-3 and TRBJ2-7; 7 bases agree with TRBD1. V lost 1 base and J lost 3; bases outside the gene matches: 12. CDR3 size: 17 residues. CDR1 is LGHNA, CDR2 YSLEER, per germline. The CDR3: CASSQVRPGTALYEQYF. The CDR3 DNA sequence: TGCGCCAGCAGCCAAGTCCGTCCCGGGACAGCACTCTACGAGCAGTACTTC.

The chain uses TRBV11-2 and TRBJ2-3; tentative D call: TRBD2 (7 bases). Trimming pared 3 bases from V and 4 bases from J, leaving 17 bases between. From germline, CDR1 is SGHAT and CDR2 FQNNGV. This CDR3 is built from 16 residues. The CDR3 DNA follows: TGTGCCAGCAGCTTGGGTGCGGGGGCAGTCTCAGATACGCAGTATTTT. It is translated as CASSLGAGAVSDTQYF.

This chain joins TRBV7-2 and TRBJ1-2; possible D gene TRBD1, 6 bases. The germline V and J ends were trimmed by 5 bases and 8 bases, with 12 bases remaining between them. This CDR3 region has 12 residues. The germline CDR1 and CDR2 sequences are SGHTA and FQGNSA. Here the CDR3 reads CASSLGTGGYTF. CDR3 in DNA: TGTGCCAGCAGCCTCGGTACAGGGGGCTACACCTTC. The complete variable domain, with remaining parts taken from reference TRBV7-2 and TRBJ1-2, reads GAGVSQSPSNKVTEKGKDVELRCDPISGHTALYWYRQSLGQGLEFLIYFQGNSAPDKSGLPSDRFSAERTGGSVSTLTIQRTQQEDSAVYLCASSLGTGGYTFGSGTRLTVV.

In its sample, this clone was seen once. This chain uses TRBV7-9 with TRBJ2-3; weak D call: TRBD1 (5 bases). The length of the CDR3 is 15 residues. V was pared by 4 bases and J by 0 bases, with 11 bases between. Per germline, CDR1 SEHNR and CDR2 FQNEAQ (reference sequence). The CDR3 nucleotides are TGTGCCAGCAGCTGGGGCTCCCCAAGCACAGATACGCAGTATTTT. Protein sequence: CASSWGSPSTDTQYF.

This chain joins TRBV10-2 and TRBJ1-6; 9 nucleotides match TRBD1. CDR1 WSHSY and CDR2 SAAADI come from the germline V gene. The CDR3 is made up of 14 amino acids. V was clipped by 4 bases and J by 7 bases; unmatched bases: 2. As DNA, the CDR3 is TGCGCCAGCAGTGGGGACAGGGCGAATTCACCCCTCCACTTT. Amino acid sequence: CASSGDRANSPLHF.

The V gene is TRBV5-4, the J gene TRBJ2-3; 8 bases map to TRBD1. The CDR3 loop spans 16 amino acids. Trimming took 4 bases from V and 1 from J; bases not matched to a gene: 8. The germline V gene encodes CDR1 SGHNT and CDR2 YYREEE (reference sequence). In nucleotides, the CDR3 is TGTGCCAGCAGCAAGACTTCGGGACAGGGCACAGATACGCAGTATTTT. It translates to CASSKTSGQGTDTQYF.

This clone is a singleton in its sample. The chain is built from TRBV5-1 and TRBJ1-4; D gene ambiguous. This CDR3 is built from 14 residues. Deletions cut 4 bases from V and 4 bases from J, with 11 bases between. The V gene's germline CDR1 is SGHRS and CDR2 YFSETQ. DNA of the CDR3: TGCGCCAGCAGCCGGGAGGGATATAATGAAAAACTGTTTTTT. Translation gives CASSREGYNEKLFF.

This chain connects TRBV6-5 to TRBJ2-7; 7 bases agree with TRBD1. The CDR3 length is 13 residues. Germline V gene data show CDR1 as MNHEY and CDR2 as SVGAGI. Trimming at V came to 5 bases and at J to 6 bases, leaving 7 bases not matched to a gene. The CDR3, as DNA: TGTGCCAGCAGTAGGACAGGAAGGATCGAGCAGTACTTC. Amino acids: CASSRTGRIEQYF.

J is TRBJ1-1 and V is TRBV18, with D possibly being TRBD1 (5 bases). Germline CDR1 reads KGHSH; CDR2 reads LQKENI. Trimming took 2 bases from V and 2 from J, leaving 24 bases between them. The CDR3 runs 19 residues. CDR3 sequence reads: CASSPFAGGGNSPNTEAFF. The CDR3 DNA reads as TGTGCCAGCTCACCATTCGCGGGGGGAGGGAACAGCCCTAACACTGAAGCTTTCTTT.

The chain links TRBV12-3 or TRBV12-4 to TRBJ1-2; possible D gene TRBD1, 5 bases. The CDR3 totals 13 residues. The V end was cut by 5 bases, the J end by 2 bases, with 9 bases between. The CDR3 loop is CASSTDRNYGYTF. In DNA form, the CDR3 reads TGTGCCAGCAGTACAGACAGAAACTATGGCTACACCTTC.

The V and J genes are TRBV5-1 and TRBJ2-3; 13 positions match TRBD2. The CDR3 covers 14 residues. Germline V gene sequence: CDR1 SGHRS, CDR2 YFSETQ. V lost 0 bases, J lost 10 bases, and 2 bases stayed unmatched. The CDR3 is CASSLVLAGGAQYF. In DNA form, the CDR3 reads TGCGCCAGCAGCTTGGTACTAGCGGGAGGGGCGCAGTATTTT.